The 14 T cell receptor beta chains in this list originate from one sample, sequenced in a study of identical twins. TCRdb ran MiXCR on the 5' RACE reads and lists one entry per CDR3 protein. This table holds 400,000 to 500,000 distinct CDR3 sequences, roughly an eighth found once. The sample also formed part of further work on yellow fever vaccine responses in identical twins.

Sequencing input: CD4+ T cells sorted from blood. The receptors shown here come from a young woman in good health.

The rearrangement joins TRBV13 to TRBJ2-6, with 8 bases lining up with TRBD2. This CDR3 contains 18 residues. J gave up 0 bases and V 0 bases, and 4 bases lay outside the gene matches. Germline V lookup: CDR1 PRHDT, CDR2 FYEKMQ (reference sequence). The CDR3 DNA reads TGTGCCAGCAGCTTAGGACGGGGGGGTAACTCTGGGGCCAACGTCCTGACTTTC. This codes for CASSLGRGGNSGANVLTF.

The chain has TRBV6-1 and TRBJ2-3; TRBD1 agrees at 8 bases. Germline CDR1 is MNHNS and CDR2 is SASEGT. J gave up 6 bases and V 3 bases, and 5 bases lay outside the gene matches. CDR3 length equals 14 residues. The CDR3: CASSEIQGADTQYF. CDR3 coding DNA: TGTGCCAGCAGTGAGATCCAGGGGGCGGATACGCAGTATTTT.

This clonotype was observed at least ten times. The gene calls are TRBV7-2 and TRBJ2-1; TRBD2 agrees at 7 bases. The V gene's germline CDR1 is SGHTA and CDR2 FQGNSA. V lost 1 base to trimming and J lost 3 bases; unmatched junction nucleotides: 3. This CDR3 contains 15 residues. The DNA of the CDR3 is TGTGCCAGCAGCTTAGGACTAGCCCTCTACAATGAGCAGTTCTTC. Translating it yields CASSLGLALYNEQFF.

V and J are TRBV5-1 and TRBJ2-4; TRBD1 matches at 9 bases. The CDR3 sequence is 17 residues long. V was pared by 0 bases and J by 0 bases, with 4 bases of the junction left unmatched. Germline V gene lookup returns CDR1 SGHRS and CDR2 YFSETQ. In nucleotides, the CDR3 is TGCGCCAGCAGCTTGGGGACAGGGGTCGTAGCCAAAAACATTCAGTACTTC. Its translation: CASSLGTGVVAKNIQYF.

The rearrangement links TRBV3-1 to TRBJ2-2; 9 bases are a match to TRBD2. This CDR3 comprises 17 residues. Germline loops: CDR1 LGHDT, CDR2 YNNKEL (reference sequence). V dropped 0 bases and J dropped 4; count of bases not matched to a gene: 6. CDR3 DNA sequence: TGTGCCAGCAGCCAAGAAATGGGACTAGCCCGCACCGGGGAGCTGTTTTTT. Its protein is CASSQEMGLARTGELFF.

In its sample, this clonotype was seen a few times. The J gene is TRBJ1-4, the V gene TRBV3-1, with D unresolved. Per the germline V gene, CDR1 is LGHDT and CDR2 is YNNKEL (reference sequence). CDR3 length equals 11 residues. V lost 3 bases, J lost 7 bases, and 3 bases lay in between. CDR3 sequence: CASSQTEKLFF. The CDR3 nucleotides read TGTGCCAGCAGCCAGACTGAAAAACTGTTTTTT.

V gene TRBV7-9 combines with J gene TRBJ1-2, with 9 bases aligning to TRBD1. CDR1 and CDR2 (germline): SEHNR, FQNEAQ (reference sequence). The ends lost 5 bases at V and 8 bases at J; junction bases unmatched: 15. This CDR3 spans 16 amino acids. CDR3 amino acids: CASSPRDRVHLRGYTF. DNA of the CDR3: TGTGCCAGCAGCCCCCGGGACAGGGTGCACTTACGAGGCTACACCTTC.

The rearrangement uses TRBV29-1 and TRBJ2-1; perhaps TRBD2 as D (5 bases). V shed 1 base and J shed 9 bases, with 13 bases lying between them. The CDR3 runs 13 residues. CDR1 is SQVTM and CDR2 is ANQGSEA in the germline V gene. CDR3 sequence: CSVEGLRGGEQFF. CDR3 DNA sequence: TGCAGCGTTGAAGGTCTACGGGGTGGTGAGCAGTTCTTC.

The chain joins TRBV7-9 to TRBJ1-1, with 7 bases fitting TRBD1. The germline V gene encodes CDR1 SEHNR and CDR2 FQNEAQ (reference sequence). J was trimmed by 7 bases and V by 3 bases; bases with no gene match: 5. The CDR3 covers 13 residues. CDR3 sequence: CASSFTRDSEAFF. The DNA of the CDR3 is TGTGCCAGCAGCTTTACCCGGGACAGTGAAGCTTTCTTT.

This clonotype was found many times. V and J are TRBV5-1 and TRBJ2-1, with D perhaps TRBD1 (6 bases). Germline CDR1 and CDR2: SGHRS and YFSETQ. The CDR3 sequence is 14 residues long. The V and J ends lost 2 bases and 7 bases respectively, with 13 bases between them. The CDR3 spells CASSFSQGSNEQFF. For the CDR3, the DNA is TGCGCCAGCAGCTTTTCACAGGGCAGTAATGAGCAGTTCTTC.

This clonotype was counted between two and nine times. The chain joins TRBV6-2 or TRBV6-3 to TRBJ2-4, with 7 bases that match TRBD1. Germline V gene lookup returns CDR1 MNHEY and CDR2 SVGEGT. CDR3 length: 14 residues. V shed 6 bases and J 9 bases; nucleotides not matched to a gene: 11. CDR3 bases: TGTGCCAGCAGCTTGGGACAGCTATACAGCATTCAGTACTTC. Protein: CASSLGQLYSIQYF.

The chain links TRBV15 to TRBJ2-3, with D tentatively TRBD1 (6 bases). The CDR3 has 15 amino acids. Trimming pared 4 bases from V and 3 bases from J, leaving 14 bases between. Germline V lookup: CDR1 LNHNV, CDR2 YYDKDF (reference sequence). CDR3 sequence (DNA): TGTGCCACCAGCACCCGGGGACAACCAACAGATACGCAGTATTTT. Protein product: CATSTRGQPTDTQYF.

The sample holds a few counts of this clonotype. The chain links TRBV29-1 to TRBJ2-7; D is uncertain. The germline V and J ends were trimmed by 6 bases and 2 bases, with 11 bases remaining between them. Germline-derived CDR1 and CDR2 are SQVTM and ANQGSEA. This CDR3 is built from 12 residues. CDR3 nucleotides: TGCAGCGTCCGCGACAATACCTACGAGCAGTACTTC. Its translation: CSVRDNTYEQYF.

This clonotype was seen only a few times. The chain recombines TRBV29-1 with TRBJ2-7; 9 bases fit TRBD1. V lost 0 bases to trimming and J lost 1 base; unmatched junction nucleotides: 4. This CDR3 has 15 amino acids. Germline CDR1 is SQVTM and CDR2 is ANQGSEA. In DNA form, the CDR3 reads TGCAGCGTTGAAGACGTGACAGGGGGATCCTACGAGCAGTACTTC. Its translation is CSVEDVTGGSYEQYF.